One and the same sample provided the 27 T cell receptor beta chains below, sequenced in a study of blood T cell repertoires in COVID-19. This table comes from immunoSEQ multiplex PCR, and its TCRdb copy is limited to in-frame clones, with some not included. The data hold some 190,000 clones, with nearly 80% observed a single time. The sequenced sample consisted of PBMCs or T cells enriched from blood (not recorded which). The receptors were sampled from a man in his 60s who had been exposed to COVID-19.

The chain links TRBV19 to TRBJ1-1, with D tentatively TRBD1 (6 bases). The CDR3 contains 15 residues. Trimming took off 6 bases at V and 4 bases at J, with 18 bases between the two ends. Looked up from germline, CDR1 is LNHDA and CDR2 is SQIVND (reference sequence). The CDR3 sequence is CASRRTAGEGTEAFF. CDR3 DNA sequence: TGTGCCAGTAGGAGGACAGCAGGGGAGGGCACTGAAGCTTTCTTT.

The chain carries TRBV5-1 and TRBJ2-7; TRBD2 agrees at 9 bases. The CDR3 spans 18 residues. The J segment lost 1 base and the V segment lost 3 bases, leaving 14 bases of the junction unmatched. Per germline, CDR1 SGHRS and CDR2 YFSETQ. The DNA of the CDR3 is TGCGCCAGCAGCTACCGAACCCAATTAGCGGGAGCGTCCTACGAGCAGTACTTC. Translated: CASSYRTQLAGASYEQYF.

The chain combines TRBV19 with TRBJ1-5, with 7 bases aligning to TRBD1. The CDR3 consists of 14 residues. Germline CDR1 and CDR2: LNHDA and SQIVND (reference sequence). V was pared by 1 base and J by 6 bases, with 3 bases of the junction left unmatched. CDR3 nucleotides: TGTGCCAGTAGTATAGGGACAGGTACTCAGCCCCAGCATTTT. It specifies CASSIGTGTQPQHF.

The CDR3 spells CASSPTGSSYNEQFF. DNA of the CDR3: TGCGCCAGCAGCCCGACTGGGAGCTCCTACAATGAGCAGTTCTTC. J is TRBJ2-1 and V is TRBV5-1; TRBD2 is a possible D gene (5 bases). V lost 4 bases and J 0 bases, leaving 11 bases between the germline ends. Germline V gene lookup returns CDR1 SGHRS and CDR2 YFSETQ. This CDR3 contains 15 residues.

The chain joins TRBV20-1 to TRBJ2-1; D is uncertain. The CDR3 sequence is 12 residues long. Trimming took 3 bases from V and 9 from J, leaving 12 bases between them. CDR1 DFQATT and CDR2 SNEGSKA come from the germline V gene (reference sequence). In DNA, the CDR3 is TGCAGTGCTAGTAGCATCGCTCCTGAGCAGTTCTTC. This encodes CSASSIAPEQFF.

This chain uses TRBV12-3 or TRBV12-4 with TRBJ2-7, with D perhaps matching TRBD2 (6 bases). The length of the CDR3 is 13 residues. V was trimmed by 7 bases and J by 2 bases, leaving 12 bases between them. CDR3 bases: TGTGCCAGCACTATTTGGGGGGCCTACGAGCAGTACTTC. Its protein product is CASTIWGAYEQYF.

V and J are TRBV5-4 and TRBJ2-5; 7 bases map to TRBD1. CDR1 and CDR2 (germline): SGHNT, YYREEE (reference sequence). Trimming took 4 bases from V and 4 from J; bases not matched to a gene: 7. There are 14 residues in the CDR3. The CDR3 DNA sequence: TGTGCCAGCAGCGGTACAGGGGCCTTAGAGACCCAGTACTTC. Translating gives CASSGTGALETQYF.

The chain couples TRBV28 to TRBJ2-7; 10 nucleotides agree with TRBD2. The V gene end was trimmed by 3 bases and the J gene end by 0 bases; junction bases not matched to a gene: 5. Germline V CDR1 and CDR2: MDHEN, SYDVKM. The CDR3 consists of 16 residues. The CDR3 spells CASSFSRLAGSYEQYF. The CDR3 region has the DNA TGTGCCAGCAGTTTTAGTAGACTAGCGGGCTCCTACGAGCAGTACTTC. The variable domain in full, with the rest retrieved from reference TRBV28 and TRBJ2-7, is DVKVTQSSRYLVKRTGEKVFLECVQDMDHENMFWYRQDPGLGLRLIYFSYDVKMKEKGDIPEGYSVSREKKERFSLILESASTNQTSMYLCASSFSRLAGSYEQYFGPGTRLTVT.

The chain is built from TRBV7-6 and TRBJ2-2, with TRBD2 matching over 13 bases. V was clipped by 4 bases and J by 4 bases; unmatched bases: 3. The CDR3 is 16 residues long. Germline CDR1 is SGHVS and CDR2 is FNYEAQ. In DNA, the CDR3 is TGTGCCAGCAGCTGGAGACTAGCGGGAGGCACCGGGGAGCTGTTTTTT. It translates to CASSWRLAGGTGELFF. Variable domain in full (rest from reference TRBV7-6 and TRBJ2-2): GAGVSQSPRYKVTKRGQDVALRCDPISGHVSLYWYRQALGQGPEFLTYFNYEAQQDKSGLPNDRFSAERPEGSISTLTIQRTEQRDSAMYRCASSWRLAGGTGELFFGEGSRLTVL.

The V gene is TRBV14, the J gene TRBJ1-4; 8 bases agree with TRBD1. The CDR3 has 16 residues. Trimming took 4 bases from V and 5 from J; bases not matched to a gene: 9. Germline V gives CDR1 SGHDN, CDR2 FVKESK. This CDR3 is CASSRLNRGRNEKLFF. For the CDR3, the DNA is TGTGCCAGCAGCCGGCTAAACAGGGGGAGGAATGAAAAACTGTTTTTT.

CDR3 sequence reads: CASSVGQSSGNTIYF. CDR3 bases: TGTGCCAGCAGCGTCGGACAGAGCTCTGGAAACACCATATATTTT. The chain combines TRBV9 with TRBJ1-3, with D perhaps matching TRBD1 (6 bases). V shed 2 bases and J shed 0 bases, with 9 bases lying between them. The length of the CDR3 is 15 residues. In germline, CDR1 is SGDLS, CDR2 YYNGEE. The complete variable domain, with remaining parts taken from reference TRBV9 and TRBJ1-3, reads DSGVTQTPKHLITATGQRVTLRCSPRSGDLSVYWYQQSLDQGLQFLIQYYNGEERAKGNILERFSAQQFPDLHSELNLSSLELGDSALYFCASSVGQSSGNTIYFGEGSWLTVV.

The chain uses TRBV6-4 and TRBJ2-6, with a tentative D call TRBD1 (5 bases). Germline values: CDR1 MRHNA, CDR2 SNTAGT. CDR3 length: 18 amino acids. Between the trimmed V and J ends, which lost 2 bases and 0 bases, there was a span of 14 bases. The CDR3 protein is CASSDGLAGLSGANVLTF. As DNA, the CDR3 is TGTGCCAGCAGTGACGGGCTGGCAGGGCTCTCTGGGGCCAACGTCCTGACTTTC.

V is TRBV7-9 and J is TRBJ2-1, with 13 bases aligning to TRBD2. Trimming cost V 5 bases and J 7 bases; bases outside gene matches: 8. CDR1 and CDR2 (germline): SEHNR, FQNEAQ (reference sequence). The CDR3 is 16 amino acids. CDR3 bases: TGTGCCAGCAGCCCTATGACTAGCGGGAGGTCGAATGAGCAGTTCTTC. Translating gives CASSPMTSGRSNEQFF.

V usage is TRBV9 and J usage is TRBJ2-2, with 8 bases that match TRBD2. CDR1 SGDLS and CDR2 YYNGEE come from the germline V gene. The V gene end was trimmed by 0 bases and the J gene end by 4 bases; junction bases not matched to a gene: 5. There are 16 residues in the CDR3. The CDR3 DNA sequence: TGTGCCAGCAGCGTAGGAGCGGGAGTGGGCACCGGGGAGCTGTTTTTT. Protein product: CASSVGAGVGTGELFF.

The V and J genes are TRBV6-5 and TRBJ2-6; D is possibly TRBD2 (6 bases). The CDR3 sequence is 14 residues long. Trimming pared 6 bases from V and 2 bases from J, leaving 8 bases between. Germline V gene sequence: CDR1 MNHEY, CDR2 SVGAGI. The CDR3 region has the DNA TGTGCCAGCAGGGGCGGGACTGGGGCCAACGTCCTGACTTTC. This gives the protein CASRGGTGANVLTF.

CDR3 in DNA: TGTGCCAGCAGCCTAAGGGACACCCTGTCGTACGAGCAGTACTTC. The encoded protein is CASSLRDTLSYEQYF. V and J are TRBV7-9 and TRBJ2-7; a possible D gene is TRBD1 (6 bases). Trimming removed 5 bases at V and 4 bases at J, with 18 bases between. Germline loops: CDR1 SEHNR, CDR2 FQNEAQ (reference sequence). This CDR3 spans 15 amino acids.

This chain connects TRBV7-9 to TRBJ1-1; TRBD1 aligns across 9 bases. CDR1 and CDR2 from the germline V gene are SEHNR and FQNEAQ (reference sequence). The ends lost 3 bases at V and 3 bases at J; junction bases unmatched: 2. This CDR3 has 14 amino acids. The CDR3 coding sequence is TGTGCCAGCAGCTTCGACAGGGGGGACACTGAAGCTTTCTTT. This codes for CASSFDRGDTEAFF.

The rearrangement links TRBV30 to TRBJ1-6; D possibly corresponds to TRBD1 (6 bases). Germline V gene data show CDR1 as GTSNPN and CDR2 as SVGIG (reference sequence). Trimming removed 0 bases from V and 8 bases from J, with 11 bases in between. The CDR3 is made up of 14 amino acids. CDR3 nucleotide sequence: TGTGCCTGGAGTGTAATAGGGGGGGATTCACCCCTCCACTTT. Translating gives CAWSVIGGDSPLHF. The whole variable domain, remainder taken from reference TRBV30 and TRBJ1-6, is SQTIHQWPATLVQPVGSPLSLECTVEGTSNPNLYWYRQAAGRGLQLLFYSVGIGQISSEVPQNLSASRPQDRQFILSSKKLLLSDSGFYLCAWSVIGGDSPLHFGNGTRLTVT.

The chain recombines TRBV6-5 with TRBJ1-2; 7 bases match TRBD1. The germline CDR1 and CDR2 sequences are MNHEY and SVGAGI. V lost 6 bases and J lost 8; bases outside the gene matches: 12. This CDR3 contains 14 residues. CDR3 protein: CASSTNAGGGGYTF. Here the CDR3 DNA reads TGTGCCAGCAGCACAAACGCAGGGGGAGGCGGCTACACCTTC.

V gene TRBV11-3 combines with J gene TRBJ2-7, with TRBD1 matching over 10 bases. With V trimmed by 3 bases and J by 1 base, 3 bases remained unmatched. CDR1 and CDR2 from the germline V gene are SGHNT and YENEEA. The CDR3 is made up of 15 amino acids. This CDR3 reads CASSFGTGVSYEQYF. In DNA form, the CDR3 reads TGTGCCAGCAGCTTTGGGACAGGGGTTTCCTACGAGCAGTACTTC.

In this sample, this clone turned up a few times. The V call is TRBV6-4, the J call TRBJ2-3; maybe TRBD2 (5 bases). Germline CDR1 and CDR2: MRHNA and SNTAGT. V was trimmed by 0 bases and J by 2 bases, leaving 9 bases between them. The CDR3 has 15 residues. The DNA of the CDR3 is TGTGCCAGCAGTGACTCGATGGGAGCCACAGATACGCAGTATTTT. Translated: CASSDSMGATDTQYF.

The genes are TRBV19 and TRBJ1-6; D uncertain. Trimming took off 2 bases at V and 5 bases at J, with 10 bases between the two ends. There are 15 residues in the CDR3. Germline V gives CDR1 LNHDA, CDR2 SQIVND (reference sequence). CDR3 amino acids: CASSIIASHNSPLHF. The CDR3 DNA follows: TGTGCCAGTAGTATAATAGCGTCCCATAATTCACCCCTCCACTTT.

The rearrangement joins TRBV30 to TRBJ2-7; 10 bases are a match to TRBD2. Germline V gene sequence: CDR1 GTSNPN, CDR2 SVGIG (reference sequence). The CDR3 has 14 amino acids. The junction had 10 bases not matched to a gene; V was cut back by 4 bases and J by 7 bases. The CDR3, as DNA: TGTGCCTGGATCCCTAGCGGGAGAGTTCATGAGCAGTACTTC. Translated, it gives CAWIPSGRVHEQYF.

The gene calls are TRBV7-8 and TRBJ1-2; no clear D gene. The CDR3 is 15 amino acids. The V end lost 1 base, the J end lost 10 bases, and 19 bases lay between the germline ends. Germline CDR1 SGHVS, CDR2 FQNEAQ. CDR3 loop: CASSLGAGGHSVYTF. The CDR3 coding sequence is TGTGCCAGCAGCTTAGGCGCCGGCGGCCACTCGGTCTACACCTTC.

The chain uses TRBV29-1 and TRBJ2-4; TRBD1 aligns across 10 bases. CDR1 is SQVTM and CDR2 is ANQGSEA in the germline V gene. The ends lost 4 bases at V and 10 bases at J; junction bases unmatched: 7. The CDR3 has 13 residues. Here the CDR3 DNA reads TGCAGCGTTGGGGACAGGGGAATCGGGATTCAGTACTTC. Amino acid sequence: CSVGDRGIGIQYF.

V and J are TRBV6-5 and TRBJ1-1; D not certain. This CDR3 is built from 16 residues. V was cut by 0 bases and J by 0 bases, with 11 bases left in between. In germline, CDR1 is MNHEY, CDR2 SVGAGI. The CDR3 spells CASSYSPVLLNTEAFF. CDR3 bases: TGTGCCAGCAGTTACTCCCCCGTCCTCTTGAACACTGAAGCTTTCTTT.

J is TRBJ1-2 and V is TRBV30; D is possibly TRBD1 (5 bases). The CDR3 is 16 residues long. Per the germline V gene, CDR1 is GTSNPN and CDR2 is SVGIG (reference sequence). V lost 2 bases to trimming and J lost 6 bases, with 22 bases between them. The CDR3 spells CAWSLNGWGERDGYTF. CDR3 nucleotides: TGTGCCTGGAGTCTGAACGGGTGGGGGGAAAGGGATGGCTACACCTTC.